The sequence of this T cell receptor (beta chain) was determined in a study of long-term antiretroviral therapy in people with HIV. Regarding the study as a whole: Every time point showed a repertoire led by clones expanded before ART. ART was followed by higher diversity that remained below transplant donor controls.

On this clone itself: Its antigen is unknown.

At the survey level, the v3.0 immunoSEQ assay was run. Sequencing targeted roughly 35,000-55,000 T-cell genomes per sample. Here immunoSEQ multiplex PCR was the method, and the copy in TCRdb shows in-frame clones only, minus some. The sample has 19,000 or so clones, 80% seen once. This TCR derives from a woman in her thirties or forties with HIV. The sequences come from unsorted PBMCs, collected 0.2 years after starting antiretroviral therapy.

This CDR3 reads CASSQDSGGGFVSETQYF. CDR3 nucleotides: TGTGCCAGCAGCCAAGATAGTGGCGGGGGGTTTGTCTCAGAGACCCAGTACTTC. This rearrangement joins TRBV4-2 to TRBJ2-5, with 8 bases lining up with TRBD2. The CDR3 has 18 amino acids. CDR1 LGHNA and CDR2 YNFKEQ come from the germline V gene. J was trimmed by 4 bases and V by 0 bases; bases with no gene match: 13.